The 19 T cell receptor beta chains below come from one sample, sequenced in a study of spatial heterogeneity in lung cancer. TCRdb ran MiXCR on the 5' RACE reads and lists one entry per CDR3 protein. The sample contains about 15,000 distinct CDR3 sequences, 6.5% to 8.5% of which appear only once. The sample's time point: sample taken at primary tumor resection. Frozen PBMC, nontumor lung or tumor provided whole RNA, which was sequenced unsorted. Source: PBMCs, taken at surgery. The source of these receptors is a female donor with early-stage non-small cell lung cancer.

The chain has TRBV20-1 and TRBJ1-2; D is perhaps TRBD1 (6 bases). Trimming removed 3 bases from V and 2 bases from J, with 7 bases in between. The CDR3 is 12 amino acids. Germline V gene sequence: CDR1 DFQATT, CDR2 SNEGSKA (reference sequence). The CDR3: CSASGQNYGYTF. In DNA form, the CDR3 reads TGCAGTGCTAGCGGACAGAACTATGGCTACACCTTC.

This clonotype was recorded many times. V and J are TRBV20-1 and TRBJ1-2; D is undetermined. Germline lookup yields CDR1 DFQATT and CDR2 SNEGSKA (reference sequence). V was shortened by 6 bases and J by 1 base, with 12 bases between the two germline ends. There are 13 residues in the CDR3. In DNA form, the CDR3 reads TGCAGTGCCGCTGTCGGGAATAACTATGGCTACACCTTC. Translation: CSAAVGNNYGYTF.

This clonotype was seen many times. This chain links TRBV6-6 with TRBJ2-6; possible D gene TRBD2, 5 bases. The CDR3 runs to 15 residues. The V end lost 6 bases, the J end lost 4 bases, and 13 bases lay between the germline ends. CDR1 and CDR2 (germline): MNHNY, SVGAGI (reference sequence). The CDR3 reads CASSPWRSGANVLTF. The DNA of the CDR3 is TGTGCCAGCAGCCCTTGGAGGTCCGGGGCCAACGTCCTGACTTTC.

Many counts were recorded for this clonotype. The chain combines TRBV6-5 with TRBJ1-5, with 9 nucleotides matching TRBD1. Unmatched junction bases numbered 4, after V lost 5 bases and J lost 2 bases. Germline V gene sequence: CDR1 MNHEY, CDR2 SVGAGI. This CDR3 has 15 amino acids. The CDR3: CASSTRTGGNQPQHF. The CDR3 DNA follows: TGTGCCAGCAGTACCCGGACAGGGGGCAATCAGCCCCAGCATTTT.

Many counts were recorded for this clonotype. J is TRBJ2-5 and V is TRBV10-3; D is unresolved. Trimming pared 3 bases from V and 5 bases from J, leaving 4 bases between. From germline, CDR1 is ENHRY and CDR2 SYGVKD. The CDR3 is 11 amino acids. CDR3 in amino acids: CAISDRETQYF. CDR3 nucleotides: TGTGCCATCAGTGACAGGGAGACCCAGTACTTC.

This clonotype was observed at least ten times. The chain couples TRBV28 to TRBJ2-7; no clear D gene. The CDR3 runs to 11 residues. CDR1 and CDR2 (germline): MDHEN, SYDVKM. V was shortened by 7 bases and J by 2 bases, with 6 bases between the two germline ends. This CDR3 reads CASKNPYEQYF. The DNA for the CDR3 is TGTGCCAGCAAAAACCCCTACGAGCAGTACTTC.

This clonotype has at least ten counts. CDR3 coding DNA: TGTGCCAGCAGCTTAGGCCAGGGATTAGAAGCTTTCTTT. Encoded protein: CASSLGQGLEAFF. The chain employs TRBV7-8 and TRBJ1-1; TRBD1 is a possible D gene (5 bases). Germline V gene lookup returns CDR1 SGHVS and CDR2 FQNEAQ. The V end was cut by 1 base, the J end by 8 bases, with 11 bases between. CDR3 length: 13 residues.

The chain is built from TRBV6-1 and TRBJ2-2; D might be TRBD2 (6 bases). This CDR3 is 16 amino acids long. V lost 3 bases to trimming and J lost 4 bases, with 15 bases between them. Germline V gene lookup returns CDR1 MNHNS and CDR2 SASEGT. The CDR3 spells CASSEGGPPLTGELFF. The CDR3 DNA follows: TGTGCCAGCAGTGAGGGAGGTCCTCCCCTCACCGGGGAGCTGTTTTTT.

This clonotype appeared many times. DNA for the CDR3: TGTGCCAGCAGCCCTTGGACAGTTAGCTCCTACGAGCAGTACTTC. This gives the protein CASSPWTVSSYEQYF. The chain uses TRBV6-5 and TRBJ2-7; maybe TRBD1 (6 bases). Trimming cost V 6 bases and J 0 bases, with 15 bases left between them. The CDR3 is 15 amino acids. The germline V gene encodes CDR1 MNHEY and CDR2 SVGAGI.

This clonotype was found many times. CDR3 sequence reads: CASSRGLAGGEETQYF. CDR3 bases: TGTGCCAGCAGCCGGGGACTAGCGGGAGGGGAAGAGACCCAGTACTTC. The chain joins TRBV3-1 to TRBJ2-5; 16 bases are shared with TRBD2. This CDR3 is built from 16 residues. Germline values: CDR1 LGHDT, CDR2 YNNKEL (reference sequence). V was clipped by 4 bases and J by 3 bases; unmatched bases: 2.

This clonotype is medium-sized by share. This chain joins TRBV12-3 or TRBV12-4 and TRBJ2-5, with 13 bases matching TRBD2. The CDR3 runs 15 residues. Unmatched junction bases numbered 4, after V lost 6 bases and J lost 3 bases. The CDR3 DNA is TGTGCCAGCAGACCTGGACTAGCGGGGGAAGAGACCCAGTACTTC. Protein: CASRPGLAGEETQYF.

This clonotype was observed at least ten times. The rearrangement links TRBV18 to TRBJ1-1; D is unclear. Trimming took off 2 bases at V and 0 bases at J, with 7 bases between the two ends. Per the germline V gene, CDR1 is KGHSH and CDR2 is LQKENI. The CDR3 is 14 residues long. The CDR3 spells CASSPAQVNTEAFF. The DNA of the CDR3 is TGTGCCAGCTCACCAGCCCAGGTGAACACTGAAGCTTTCTTT.

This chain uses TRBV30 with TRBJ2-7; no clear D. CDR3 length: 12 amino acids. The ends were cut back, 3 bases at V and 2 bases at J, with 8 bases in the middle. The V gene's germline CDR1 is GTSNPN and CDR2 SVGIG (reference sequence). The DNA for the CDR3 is TGTGCCTGGAGCCGAGGAGCCTACGAGCAGTACTTC. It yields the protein CAWSRGAYEQYF.

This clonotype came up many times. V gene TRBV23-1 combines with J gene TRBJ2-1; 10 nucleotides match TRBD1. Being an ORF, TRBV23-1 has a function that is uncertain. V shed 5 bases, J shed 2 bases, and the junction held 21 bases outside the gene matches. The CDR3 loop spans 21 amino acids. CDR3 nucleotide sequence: TGCGCCAGCAGTGATGTTCGGGCGGGACAGGGGCTTTACGCTACCTACAATGAGCAGTTCTTC. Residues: CASSDVRAGQGLYATYNEQFF.

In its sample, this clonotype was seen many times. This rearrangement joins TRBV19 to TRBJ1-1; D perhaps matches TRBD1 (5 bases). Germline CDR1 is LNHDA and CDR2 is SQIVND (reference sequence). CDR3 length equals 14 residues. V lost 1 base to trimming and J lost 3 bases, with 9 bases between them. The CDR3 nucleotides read TGTGCCAGTAGTATAGGGTACAGGTACACTGAAGCTTTCTTT. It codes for CASSIGYRYTEAFF.

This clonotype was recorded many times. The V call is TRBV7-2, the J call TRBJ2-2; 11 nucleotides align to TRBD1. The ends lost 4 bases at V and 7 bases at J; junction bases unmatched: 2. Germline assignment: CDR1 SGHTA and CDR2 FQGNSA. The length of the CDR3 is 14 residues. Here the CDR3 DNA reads TGTGCCAGCAGCTGGACAGGGGGCATCGGGGAGCTGTTTTTT. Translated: CASSWTGGIGELFF.

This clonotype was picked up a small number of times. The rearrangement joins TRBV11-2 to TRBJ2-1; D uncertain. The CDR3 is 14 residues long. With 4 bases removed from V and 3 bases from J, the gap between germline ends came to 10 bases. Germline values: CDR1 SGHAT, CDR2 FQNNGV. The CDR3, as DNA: TGTGCCAGCAGCTCCCGCGAGCTCTACAATGAGCAGTTCTTC. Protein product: CASSSRELYNEQFF.

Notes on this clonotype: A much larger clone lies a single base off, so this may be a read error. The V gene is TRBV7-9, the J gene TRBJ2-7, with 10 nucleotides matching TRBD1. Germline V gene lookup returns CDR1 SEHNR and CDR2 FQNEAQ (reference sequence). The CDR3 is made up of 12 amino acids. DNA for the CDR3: TGTGCCTGCAGCTCGGGACAGGGGGAGCAGTACTTC. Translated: CACSSGQGEQYF.

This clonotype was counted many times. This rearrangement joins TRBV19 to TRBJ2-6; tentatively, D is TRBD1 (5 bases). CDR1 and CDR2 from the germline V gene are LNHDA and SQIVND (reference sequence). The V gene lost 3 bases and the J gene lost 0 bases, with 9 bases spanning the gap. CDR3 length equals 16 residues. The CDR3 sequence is CASSIQGISGANVLTF. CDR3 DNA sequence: TGTGCCAGTAGTATCCAGGGAATCTCTGGGGCCAACGTCCTGACTTTC.